The sequence of this T cell receptor beta chain was determined in a study of blood T cell repertoires in COVID-19 (dated by TCRdb to 2018 to 2020). With regard to the full study: Samples from collaborators originated in the United States, Italy and Spain and spanned both the acute and convalescent phases of COVID-19. Nearly every sample came with metadata listing a de-identified subject ID, COVID-19 status, age in years and sex. Subjects who had been exposed to COVID-19, were actively infected with it, or had recovered from it provided the deeply sampled blood TCRbeta repertoires that made up the dataset. Where HLA class I and class II types were available, the types were taken from metadata supplied by the sample provider, not from assay-based typing. The material from the prospective study consisted of cDNA or gDNA derived from T cells, B-cell-depleted T cells, or PBMCs. The samples were drawn from two sources: the first 160 participants of the ongoing ImmuneRACE study, and 1,254 subjects contributed by 6 global collaborators. The repertoires were released in a freely available public database meant as a resource for research on the immune response to SARS-CoV-2. Results the study describes overall, beyond this receptor: How much clinical and demographic metadata was included differed by source and by participant, and the metadata was provided uncurated.

TCRbeta CDR3 regions were amplified from genomic DNA by means of the immunoSEQ Assay, a bias-controlled multiplex PCR. Under the source paper's analysis protocol: The number of nucleated cells in each sample was estimated from the amplification of reference gene primers within the assay. To quantify the absolute abundance of each unique TCRbeta CDR3 rearrangement, sequence reads were collapsed and filtered. For each sample, productive Simpson clonality was calculated by taking the square root of Simpson's diversity index across productive rearrangements. TCRdb carries this immuneACCESS record with in-frame sequences only. Its versions omit some clonotypes, under half of them owing to an unresolved V gene in the studies checked, with the rest unexplained. V, J and clone size were drawn from that table, and D and trimming were deduced from the DNA. In all, the sample holds 200,000 or so clones, and 80% to 90% of those were seen once. Together, the top ten hold 10% to 13% of the sample.

To note about this clone: Its antigen is currently not known. One base away there is no much larger clone; base qualities are not given.

One collaborating source in Seattle enrolled patients during active infection and followed them longitudinally through the course of disease. Whole blood was collected in K2EDTA tubes by collaborating institutions according to the institutions' own protocols. For TCRbeta analysis, collaborators shipped samples in one of three forms: frozen whole blood, isolated PBMCs, or DNA extracted from either of those sample types. Sequences were obtained from peripheral blood. This clonotype was sampled from an elderly woman with COVID-19, enrolled during active disease.

The DNA sequence follows: TGTGCCAGCAGTAAGAGACAGGGGCTCCCCTACGAGCAGTACTTC. It is translated as CASSKRQGLPYEQYF. The rearrangement combines TRBV6-2 or TRBV6-3 with TRBJ2-7; 8 junctional bases match TRBD1. V trim: 5 bases; J trim: 2 bases; unmatched bases: 8. Taken from cysteine to phenylalanine, the CDR3 has 15 residues. The sequence is cut down to CDR3 DNA, 45 bases in frame from base 1. CDR1 and CDR2, per the germline V gene, are MNHEY and SVGEGT.